This entry lists 19 T cell receptor beta chains sequenced from one sample in a study of T cell responses to AZD1222 COVID-19 vaccine. Measured with immunoSEQ multiplex PCR; TCRdb has only the in-frame clones, and not every one. The top ten hold approximately 3.9% of the sample, which has about 160,000 clones, about nine tenths seen once. The sample here was peripheral blood, taken 28 days after the second AZD1222 dose. The receptors come from an adult who received the AZD1222 COVID-19 vaccine.

This clone appeared once. V and J are TRBV6-5 and TRBJ1-6; no reliable D call. V was shortened by 6 bases and J by 8 bases, with 14 bases between the two germline ends. This CDR3 has 14 residues. Germline values: CDR1 MNHEY, CDR2 SVGAGI. The CDR3: CASSRTGSDSPLHF. For the CDR3, the DNA is TGTGCCAGCAGCCGCACGGGGTCTGATTCACCCCTCCACTTT.

CDR3 in amino acids: CAWSRQEYGYTF. The CDR3 region has the DNA TGTGCCTGGAGTAGGCAGGAGTATGGCTACACCTTC. This chain joins TRBV30 and TRBJ1-2; D not resolved. The CDR3 has 12 residues. Per the germline V gene, CDR1 is GTSNPN and CDR2 is SVGIG (reference sequence). The ends were cut back, 2 bases at V and 5 bases at J, with 9 bases in the middle.

This sequence joins TRBV5-1 and TRBJ1-2; a possible D gene is TRBD1 (6 bases). The CDR3 is made up of 15 amino acids. The germline V gene has CDR1 SGHRS and CDR2 YFSETQ. V was cut by 4 bases and J by 6 bases, with 19 bases left in between. The CDR3 coding sequence is TGCGCCAGCAGCCCCGACCGAGGAGGGGGTGATGGCTACACCTTC. Amino acids: CASSPDRGGGDGYTF.

This chain connects TRBV6-6 to TRBJ2-2, with 8 nucleotides matching TRBD2. CDR1 is MNHNY and CDR2 is SVGAGI in the germline V gene (reference sequence). This CDR3 contains 16 residues. With 6 bases clipped from V and 0 bases from J, the junction kept 6 bases outside the gene matches. CDR3 bases: TGTGCCAGCAGCCCCGGACTAGCTGCGAACACCGGGGAGCTGTTTTTT. Amino acid sequence: CASSPGLAANTGELFF.

The CDR3 loop is CASSLGGGSTNEKLFF. CDR3 coding DNA: TGTGCCAGCAGCTTAGGCGGGGGGTCGACTAATGAAAAACTGTTTTTT. The gene calls are TRBV11-3 and TRBJ1-4; D is perhaps TRBD1 (5 bases). Germline lookup yields CDR1 SGHNT and CDR2 YENEEA. The CDR3 length is 16 residues. V lost 1 base, J lost 2 bases, and 11 bases lay in between.

This chain links TRBV18 with TRBJ2-3; tentatively, D is TRBD2 (5 bases). Germline V lookup: CDR1 KGHSH, CDR2 LQKENI. The CDR3 is made up of 14 amino acids. V was shortened by 4 bases and J by 2 bases, with 10 bases between the two germline ends. This chain's CDR3 is CASSQGAHTDTQYF. CDR3 bases: TGTGCCAGCTCACAGGGAGCGCACACAGATACGCAGTATTTT.

Of note for this clone: One end of the junction does not line up with germline, which may come from a read error. J is TRBJ1-1 and V is TRBV6-2 or TRBV6-3, with a weak D call TRBD1 (6 bases). Germline V gene lookup returns CDR1 MNHEY and CDR2 SVGEGT. This CDR3 is 11 amino acids long. CDR3 in DNA: TGTGCCAGCAGTTACGGGAGGGGGAGGCAATTT. This codes for CASSYGRGRQF.

The rearrangement joins TRBV3-1 (or the pseudogene TRBV3-2) to TRBJ2-6; a possible D gene is TRBD2 (5 bases). The V gene lost 0 bases and the J gene lost 4 bases, with 13 bases spanning the gap. Germline CDR1 LGHDT, CDR2 YNNKEL (reference sequence). The CDR3 spans 17 residues. Here the CDR3 reads CASSQESGGSGANVLTF. For the CDR3, the DNA is TGTGCCAGCAGCCAAGAGTCAGGAGGTTCCGGGGCCAACGTCCTGACTTTC.

In its sample, this clone was seen once. The chain employs TRBV19 and TRBJ2-7; D possibly uses TRBD1 or TRBD2 (5 bases each). CDR1 is LNHDA, CDR2 SQIVND, per germline (reference sequence). This CDR3 comprises 17 residues. The ends were cut back, 1 base at V and 3 bases at J, with 19 bases in the middle. This CDR3 reads CASSIVNQDIRDYEQYF. The CDR3 nucleotides read TGTGCCAGTAGTATAGTTAATCAGGACATACGGGACTACGAGCAGTACTTC. Full variable domain (missing parts from reference TRBV19 and TRBJ2-7): DGGITQSPKYLFRKEGQNVTLSCEQNLNHDAMYWYRQDPGQGLRLIYYSQIVNDFQKGDIAEGYSVSREKKESFPLTVTSAQKNPTAFYLCASSIVNQDIRDYEQYFGPGTRLTVT.

The chain joins TRBV9 to TRBJ1-6; 7 nucleotides match TRBD1. Germline CDR1 SGDLS, CDR2 YYNGEE. With V trimmed by 3 bases and J by 10 bases, 7 bases remained unmatched. This CDR3 region has 14 residues. CDR3 bases: TGTGCCAGCAGCGCCTCCGGGACAGCATCACCCCTCCACTTT. Translation: CASSASGTASPLHF.

The chain recombines TRBV5-5 with TRBJ1-1; TRBD1 might be the D (6 bases). Deletions cut 4 bases from V and 9 bases from J, with 16 bases between. CDR3 length: 13 amino acids. Germline CDR1 reads SGHKS; CDR2 reads YYEKEE (reference sequence). The CDR3 DNA is TGTGCCAGCAGCGTCGACGGGACATTTCAAGCTTTCTTT. Its protein product is CASSVDGTFQAFF.

The chain uses TRBV4-2 and TRBJ1-6; TRBD1 matches at 7 bases. CDR3 length: 17 residues. The germline V gene has CDR1 LGHNA and CDR2 YNFKEQ. Trimming took 2 bases from V and 0 from J; bases not matched to a gene: 4. The CDR3 loop reads CASSQLGQSSYNSPLHF. In DNA form, the CDR3 reads TGTGCCAGCAGCCAACTGGGACAGTCCTCCTATAATTCACCCCTCCACTTT.

The V call is TRBV7-2, the J call TRBJ2-2; D is unclear. V dropped 0 bases and J dropped 1 base, with 3 bases sitting between them. The germline CDR1 and CDR2 sequences are SGHTA and FQGNSA. CDR3 length equals 14 residues. CDR3 in DNA: TGTGCCAGCAGCTTAGCGCTGAACACCGGGGAGCTGTTTTTT. It yields the protein CASSLALNTGELFF.

V and J are TRBV21-1 and TRBJ2-3; the table's TRBD1 call for D was not verified on the DNA. TRBV21-1 constitutes a pseudogene. This CDR3 comprises 19 residues. CDR3 in amino acids: CASSKGRGTAPHSADTQYF. CDR3 nucleotide sequence: TGTGCCAGCAGCAAAGGGAGAGGGACAGCCCCCCATAGCGCAGATACGCAGTATTTT.

A single count supports this clone. V and J are TRBV7-8 and TRBJ2-7; D might be TRBD2 (6 bases). CDR1 SGHVS and CDR2 FQNEAQ come from the germline V gene. This CDR3 is 15 amino acids long. The V end was cut by 1 base, the J end by 1 base, with 11 bases between. In nucleotides, the CDR3 is TGTGCCAGCAGCTTAGGGGCCGGGAGTTCCTACGAGCAGTACTTC. This translates into CASSLGAGSSYEQYF. Full variable domain (rest looked up from reference TRBV7-8 and TRBJ2-7): GAGVSQSPRYKVAKRGQDVALRCDPISGHVSLFWYQQALGQGPEFLTYFQNEAQLDKSGLPSDRFFAERPEGSVSTLKIQRTQQEDSAVYLCASSLGAGSSYEQYFGPGTRLTVT.

The chain employs TRBV3-1 (or the pseudogene TRBV3-2) and TRBJ2-3; TRBD1 agrees at 9 bases. V lost 4 bases, J lost 4 bases, and 3 bases stayed unmatched. This CDR3 is built from 14 residues. Germline V gene data show CDR1 as LGHDT and CDR2 as YNNKEL (reference sequence). The CDR3 DNA reads as TGTGCCAGCAGCCCCCGACAGGGGGCAGATACGCAGTATTTT. As protein: CASSPRQGADTQYF.

The V call is TRBV29-1, the J call TRBJ2-5; D is unresolved. The CDR3 runs 10 residues. Germline values: CDR1 SQVTM, CDR2 ANQGSEA. Trimming cost V 7 bases and J 7 bases, with 10 bases left between them. CDR3 nucleotide sequence: TGCAGCGCGTTCAGAGGGACCCAGTACTTC. Translated, it gives CSAFRGTQYF.

The chain carries TRBV19 and TRBJ1-2; weak D call: TRBD1 (6 bases). Trimming left V 10 bases short and J 1 base short, with 13 bases between. The CDR3 consists of 13 residues. In germline, CDR1 is LNHDA, CDR2 SQIVND (reference sequence). The CDR3 protein is CATKQGINYGYTF. The CDR3 coding sequence is TGTGCCACCAAACAGGGTATTAACTATGGCTACACCTTC.

This rearrangement joins TRBV5-1 to TRBJ1-3, with D possibly matching TRBD1 (6 bases). Between the trimmed V and J ends, which lost 0 bases and 1 base, there was a span of 11 bases. Germline values: CDR1 SGHRS, CDR2 YFSETQ. The CDR3 covers 16 residues. The CDR3 sequence: CASSLGPTGSGNTIYF. CDR3 nucleotide sequence: TGCGCCAGCAGCTTGGGCCCCACAGGGTCTGGAAACACCATATATTTT.